This record covers a single T cell receptor beta chain. The sample is drawn from a study of blood T cell repertoires in COVID-19. Study-wide background: Italy, Spain and the United States were the sources of the convalescent and acute COVID-19 samples. PBMCs, B-cell-depleted T cells, or T cells were the source of the cDNA or gDNA that made up the material.

The authors' processing: Reference gene primer amplification gave nucleated cell count estimates. Profiled with immunoSEQ multiplex PCR; TCRdb holds only in-frame clones, not every one. Clone size and the V and J calls come from that table; the DNA yielded D and trimming. This table has 310,000 or so clones, around 87% appearing once. This clonotype originated in a woman between 45 and 60 years old who had recovered from COVID-19. Sequencing was carried out using peripheral blood.

The CDR3 here is CASSNHRGASYGYTF. CDR3 DNA sequence: TGTGCCAGTAGTAATCACAGGGGAGCTAGCTATGGCTACACCTTC. V and J are TRBV19 and TRBJ1-2; TRBD1 agrees at 7 bases. The CDR3 has 15 residues. V was pared by 4 bases and J by 4 bases, with 9 bases of the junction left unmatched. Germline CDR1 is LNHDA and CDR2 is SQIVND (reference sequence).